This is a list of T cell receptor beta chains from one sample in a study of cytomegalovirus exposure and HLA in healthy donors. Sequenced by immunoSEQ multiplex PCR; TCRdb stores in-frame clones only, minus some. The sample yields approximately 300,000 clones, roughly four fifths seen once. Material: PBMCs. The receptors were sampled from a woman in her thirties or forties in good health and CMV-seropositive. CDR3s include the opening cysteine and the closing phenylalanine or tryptophan. The D gene is left open where the match is weak. Where a row states a size, it is once, few, many or the class of an expanded clone; other rows omit it.

D gene	V gene	clone size	J gene	CDR3 protein	CDR3 DNA
TRBD1	TRBV6-6	once	TRBJ2-7	CASSGPGQGAYEQYF	TGTGCCAGCAGTGGACCGGGACAGGGGGCCTACGAGCAGTACTTC
-	TRBV6-6	-	TRBJ2-7	CASIAGGAYEQYF	TGTGCCAGCATCGCAGGAGGAGCCTACGAGCAGTACTTC
TRBD2	TRBV4-2	few	TRBJ2-3	CASSQDLAGGTDTQYF	TGTGCCAGCAGCCAAGATCTAGCGGGAGGCACAGATACGCAGTATTTT
-	TRBV4-3	few	TRBJ1-2	CASSQDFAANYGYTF	TGCGCCAGCAGCCAAGATTTTGCGGCTAACTATGGCTACACCTTC
TRBD2	TRBV7-2	once	TRBJ2-6	CASSLISGSVSGANVLTF	TGTGCCAGCAGCTTAATTAGCGGGAGTGTCTCCGGGGCCAACGTCCTGACTTTC
TRBD1	TRBV5-4	-	TRBJ2-2	CASSLGQGLNAGELFF	TGTGCCAGCAGCTTGGGACAGGGGCTGAACGCCGGGGAGCTGTTTTTT
-	TRBV7-9	-	TRBJ2-3	CASSLSEGAGDTQYF	TGTGCCAGCAGCTTATCGGAGGGGGCAGGTGATACGCAGTATTTT
-	TRBV5-1	-	TRBJ1-2	CASSSTGDGYTF	TGCGCCAGCAGCTCGACGGGAGATGGCTACACCTTC
-	TRBV5-1	few	TRBJ2-7	CASSPRVGGRSYEQYF	TGCGCCAGCAGCCCGCGGGTGGGGGGAAGGTCCTACGAGCAGTACTTC
-	TRBV18	-	TRBJ1-1	CASSPGARDTEAFF	TGTGCCAGCTCACCTGGGGCCAGGGACACTGAAGCTTTCTTT
TRBD2	TRBV7-9	-	TRBJ2-7	CASSPLAGDGYEQYF	TGTGCCAGCAGCCCTCTAGCGGGAGATGGCTACGAGCAGTACTTC